Sequencing of this T cell receptor (beta chain) was carried out in a study of blood T cell repertoires in COVID-19. Overall study: Samples taken during acute and convalescent COVID-19 were collected in the United States, Italy and Spain. T cells, B-cell-depleted T cells, or PBMCs supplied cDNA or gDNA.

Per the study methods: Researchers report that nucleated cell counts were estimated from reference gene primer amplification. The assay was immunoSEQ multiplex PCR, and TCRdb's table has in-frame clones only and misses some. The V and J calls and the clone size are those of that table, but D and trimming were determined from the DNA. Among approximately 410,000 clones listed, more than 80% were seen once. The trim removed 5 bases at V and 1 base at J, leaving 3 bases unmatched. Germline values: CDR1 MNHEY, CDR2 SMNVEV (reference sequence). CDR3 size: 14 residues. Sequenced input: peripheral blood. V usage is TRBV27 and J usage is TRBJ1-1; TRBD1 matches 8 bases. The sequence was collected from a woman in her 30s with active or convalescent COVID-19. CDR3 protein: CASSRQGPNTEAFF. CDR3 sequence (DNA): TGTGCCAGCAGTCGACAGGGGCCGAACACTGAAGCTTTCTTT.